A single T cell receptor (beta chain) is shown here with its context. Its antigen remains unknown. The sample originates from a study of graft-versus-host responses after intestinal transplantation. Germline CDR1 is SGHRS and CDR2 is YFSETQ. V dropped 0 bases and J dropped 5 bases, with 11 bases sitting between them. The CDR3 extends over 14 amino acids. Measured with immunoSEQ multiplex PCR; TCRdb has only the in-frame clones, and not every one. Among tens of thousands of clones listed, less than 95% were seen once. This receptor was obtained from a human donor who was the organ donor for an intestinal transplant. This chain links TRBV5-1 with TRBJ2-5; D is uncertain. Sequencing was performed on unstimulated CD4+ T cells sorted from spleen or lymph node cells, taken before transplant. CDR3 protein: CASSLDPDGETQYF. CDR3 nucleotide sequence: TGCGCCAGCAGCTTGGATCCAGATGGGGAGACCCAGTACTTC.